This TCR beta chain was observed in a study of shared clonotypes between healthy human individuals. Study at large: Three plates each covered CD4 naive and memory; CD8 naive two, CD8 memory one.

The V and J ends lost 0 bases and 2 bases respectively, with 16 bases between them. The CDR3 runs 17 residues. Germline assignment: CDR1 SGDLS and CDR2 YYNGEE. Turning to this clone: Its target is not known.

In the original workflow: ImmunoSEQ gave junction-only sequences without quality scores, so filtering differed. Using immunoSEQ multiplex PCR, the repertoire was profiled, and TCRdb retains in-frame clones only, with some absent. The DNA was the basis for D and trimming; V, J and clone size are from that table. The sample carries some 2,000,000 clones, 85% to 95% recorded once. Study outcomes and limitations: Sampling covered nothing but blood. Tissue TCR repertoires likely differ from those found in blood.

The sequence was collected from a man aged 18 to 35 in good health. V gene TRBV9 combines with J gene TRBJ2-3; either TRBD1 or TRBD2 may fit D (5 bases each). Sequences were obtained from naive CD4+ T cells sorted from blood. This sample's subset: CD45RA+ positively selected. For the CDR3, the DNA is TGTGCCAGCAGCGTAGCGACCGGGACCGATTACACAGATACGCAGTATTTT. Protein sequence: CASSVATGTDYTDTQYF.